This T cell receptor beta chain was identified during a study of cytomegalovirus exposure and HLA in healthy donors. Study-wide points: From TCR beta sequences, most subjects' HLA-A and HLA-B alleles were reportedly predicted accurately. A link between a missense DCLRE1C variant and TCR beta V- and J-gene trimming emerged from a later analysis.

Regarding this clone: Its antigen remains unknown.

60 Vbeta and 13 Jbeta primers were used in PCR. This table comes from immunoSEQ multiplex PCR, and its TCRdb copy is limited to in-frame clones, with some not included. The sample has some 150,000 clones; roughly 80% are singletons. The V segment lost 0 bases and the J segment 7 bases; nucleotides outside the gene matches: 12. The CDR3 extends over 17 amino acids. CDR1 GTSNPN and CDR2 SVGIG come from the germline V gene (reference sequence). The origin of this receptor is a woman between 50 and 59 years old in good health and CMV-seronegative. V is TRBV30 and J is TRBJ2-1; TRBD2 matches 10 bases. The sample consisted of PBMCs. The CDR3 is CAWSVRRLAGAWNEQFF. The CDR3 DNA sequence: TGTGCCTGGAGTGTACGTCGGCTAGCGGGAGCCTGGAATGAGCAGTTCTTC.